The rows below give T cell receptor beta chains drawn from one sample of a study of CD8 T cells in Susac syndrome. MiXCR was run by TCRdb on the immunoSEQ multiplex PCR reads, yielding one entry per CDR3 protein. The table has about 150,000 distinct CDR3 sequences, 90% to 96% seen once. Sequencing was done on a sample of CD4+ T cells from PBMCs. These receptors all stem from a human donor with Susac syndrome. The conserved cysteine and the conserved F or W are not part of the CDR3 here. Clone size appears in some rows only: once, few, many, or a class for an expanded clone.

cdr3_aa: ASSPDGSYEQY
cdr3_length: 11
clone_size: -
v_call: TRBV7-3

cdr3_aa: ASSPSGTGRLETQY
cdr3_length: 14
clone_size: -
v_call: TRBV5-6

cdr3_aa: ASSLTGMGYGYT
cdr3_length: 12
clone_size: -
v_call: TRBV11-2

cdr3_aa: ASSYSRGAKNIQY
cdr3_length: 13
clone_size: -
v_call: TRBV6-5

cdr3_aa: ASRPTGAIYEQY
cdr3_length: 12
clone_size: -
v_call: TRBV6-5

cdr3_aa: ASSYSGDLPSPLH
cdr3_length: 13
clone_size: -
v_call: TRBV6-6

cdr3_aa: ASSSGPFADTQY
cdr3_length: 12
clone_size: -
v_call: TRBV7-8

cdr3_aa: AISGTREETQY
cdr3_length: 11
clone_size: once
v_call: TRBV10-3

cdr3_aa: ASSSADTQY
cdr3_length: 9
clone_size: -
v_call: TRBV5-4

cdr3_aa: ASRTGNNNEQF
cdr3_length: 11
clone_size: -
v_call: TRBV6-5

cdr3_aa: ASTNGGLMNTEAF
cdr3_length: 13
clone_size: -
v_call: TRBV6-5

cdr3_aa: ASSFRPKMETQY
cdr3_length: 12
clone_size: -
v_call: TRBV7-9

cdr3_aa: ASSGALVSIVYEQY
cdr3_length: 14
clone_size: -
v_call: TRBV13

cdr3_aa: ASSNYRDQETQY
cdr3_length: 12
clone_size: -
v_call: TRBV7-9

cdr3_aa: ASSHLPRQVNEKLF
cdr3_length: 14
clone_size: -
v_call: TRBV3-1

cdr3_aa: ASSQVSRANYGYT
cdr3_length: 13
clone_size: -
v_call: TRBV3-1

cdr3_aa: SASSGPSYNEQF
cdr3_length: 12
clone_size: -
v_call: TRBV20-1

cdr3_aa: ATLDRGRGAAQH
cdr3_length: 12
clone_size: -
v_call: TRBV19

cdr3_aa: ASSAGGTSEVYEQY
cdr3_length: 14
clone_size: -
v_call: TRBV5-4

cdr3_aa: ASSIPGETQY
cdr3_length: 10
clone_size: -
v_call: TRBV28

cdr3_aa: ASSRGQPNTEAF
cdr3_length: 12
clone_size: -
v_call: TRBV6-6

cdr3_aa: ASSQGTGRNYGYT
cdr3_length: 13
clone_size: -
v_call: TRBV4-2

cdr3_aa: ASRPTSGPYEQY
cdr3_length: 12
clone_size: -
v_call: TRBV7-9

cdr3_aa: ASRLSGGARREQF
cdr3_length: 13
clone_size: -
v_call: TRBV10-2

cdr3_aa: SAKGLAGGRGDTQY
cdr3_length: 14
clone_size: -
v_call: TRBV20-1

cdr3_aa: ASSNRPTEAF
cdr3_length: 10
clone_size: -
v_call: TRBV3-1

cdr3_aa: ASSPQRGLVSYNEQF
cdr3_length: 15
clone_size: -
v_call: TRBV7-8

cdr3_aa: ASSLSGKKDEQY
cdr3_length: 12
clone_size: -
v_call: TRBV3-1

cdr3_aa: ASSFSGSEQY
cdr3_length: 10
clone_size: -
v_call: TRBV7-2

cdr3_aa: ASSPVDRKDTQH
cdr3_length: 12
clone_size: -
v_call: TRBV19

cdr3_aa: ASSQVQRNTEAF
cdr3_length: 12
clone_size: -
v_call: TRBV3-1

cdr3_aa: SVEDSTRGTQY
cdr3_length: 11
clone_size: -
v_call: TRBV29-1

cdr3_aa: ASSARDSFETQY
cdr3_length: 12
clone_size: -
v_call: TRBV7-8

cdr3_aa: SARRQGMVPYNEQF
cdr3_length: 14
clone_size: -
v_call: TRBV20-1

cdr3_aa: ASSSEIGEKQF
cdr3_length: 11
clone_size: -
v_call: TRBV7-8

cdr3_aa: SAEPMDSGGNEQF
cdr3_length: 13
clone_size: -
v_call: TRBV29-1

cdr3_aa: ASSTGTRAGETQY
cdr3_length: 13
clone_size: -
v_call: TRBV12-3/TRBV12-4

cdr3_aa: ASSQGSSHRVYEQY
cdr3_length: 14
clone_size: -
v_call: TRBV4-1

cdr3_aa: ASSRTSSNTGELF
cdr3_length: 13
clone_size: -
v_call: TRBV19

cdr3_aa: ASSEYGRTYNEQF
cdr3_length: 13
clone_size: -
v_call: TRBV25-1

cdr3_aa: SVEGTAD
cdr3_length: 7
clone_size: -
v_call: TRBV29-1